These 3 T cell receptor beta chains originate from one sample sequenced in a study of T cells in Graves' hyperthyroidism and ophthalmopathy. Regions amplified from RNA transcripts were the TCR beta CDR3 regions. Researchers ran a first-round RT-PCR on the TCR CDR3 using the HTBI primer set. TCRdb reprocessed the multiplex PCR reads with MiXCR, giving one entry per CDR3 protein. Of more than 500,000 distinct CDR3 sequences listed, 12% to 15% were seen once; the top ten hold approximately 15%. Sequencing was done on a sample of blood. These receptors all come from a woman in her forties with Graves' hyperthyroidism.

In this sample, this clonotype turned up many times. CDR3 sequence: CASSFGASGSSYNEQFF. The CDR3 coding sequence is TGTGCCAGCAGTTTCGGGGCTAGCGGGAGCTCCTACAATGAGCAGTTCTTC. The chain has TRBV12-3 or TRBV12-4 and TRBJ2-1; 10 bases agree with TRBD2. This CDR3 has 17 amino acids. J was trimmed by 0 bases and V by 3 bases; bases with no gene match: 5.

Only a few counts were recorded for this clonotype. One junction end does not reproduce the germline sequence, and a read error may be involved. The chain uses TRBV7-8 and TRBJ1-6, with D maybe TRBD1 (6 bases). CDR3 length equals 17 residues. Per the germline V gene, CDR1 is SGHVS and CDR2 is FQNEAQ. CDR3 coding DNA: TGTGCCAACAGCTCACCCTTAACAGGTGAAGGGGGTTCACCCCTCCACTTT. As protein: CANSSPLTGEGGSPLHF.

The genes are TRBV11-3 and TRBJ2-1, with TRBD2 matching over 9 bases. The V segment lost 5 bases and the J segment 5 bases; nucleotides outside the gene matches: 7. CDR1 and CDR2 (germline): SGHNT, YENEEA. This CDR3 region has 15 residues. DNA for the CDR3: TGTGCCAGCAGCAATCCCGGGACTAGCAACAATGAGCAGTTCTTC. This codes for CASSNPGTSNNEQFF.